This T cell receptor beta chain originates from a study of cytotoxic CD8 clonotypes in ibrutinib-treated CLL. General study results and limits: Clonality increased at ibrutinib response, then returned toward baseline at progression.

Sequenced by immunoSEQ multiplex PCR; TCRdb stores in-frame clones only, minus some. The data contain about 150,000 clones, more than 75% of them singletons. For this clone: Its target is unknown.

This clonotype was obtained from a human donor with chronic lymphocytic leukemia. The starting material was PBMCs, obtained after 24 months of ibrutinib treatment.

CDR3 protein: CAWSSWTDHSNQPQHF. The CDR3 coding sequence is TGTGCCTGGAGTTCTTGGACAGATCATAGCAATCAGCCCCAGCATTTT. V and J are TRBV30 and TRBJ1-5; possibly TRBD1 for D (6 bases). The CDR3 contains 16 residues. In germline, CDR1 is GTSNPN, CDR2 SVGIG (reference sequence). The germline V and J ends were trimmed by 2 bases and 0 bases, with 14 bases remaining between them.